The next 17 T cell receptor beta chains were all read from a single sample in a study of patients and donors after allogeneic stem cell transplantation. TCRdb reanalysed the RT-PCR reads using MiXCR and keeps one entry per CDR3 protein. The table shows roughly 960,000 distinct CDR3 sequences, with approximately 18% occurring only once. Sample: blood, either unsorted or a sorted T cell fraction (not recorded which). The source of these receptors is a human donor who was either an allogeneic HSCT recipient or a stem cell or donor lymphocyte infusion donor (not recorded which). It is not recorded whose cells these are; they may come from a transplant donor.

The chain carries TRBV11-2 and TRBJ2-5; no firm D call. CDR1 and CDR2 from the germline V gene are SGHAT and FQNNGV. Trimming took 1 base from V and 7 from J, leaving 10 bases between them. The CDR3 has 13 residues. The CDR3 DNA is TGTGCCAGCAGCTTAGCTATGGGCGGGACCCAGTACTTC. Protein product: CASSLAMGGTQYF.

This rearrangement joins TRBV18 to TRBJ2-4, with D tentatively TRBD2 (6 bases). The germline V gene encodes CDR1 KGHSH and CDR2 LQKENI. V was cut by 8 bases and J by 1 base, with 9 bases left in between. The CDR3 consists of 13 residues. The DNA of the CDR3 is TGTGCCAGCGCGGGGTCTGCCAAAAACATTCAGTACTTC. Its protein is CASAGSAKNIQYF.

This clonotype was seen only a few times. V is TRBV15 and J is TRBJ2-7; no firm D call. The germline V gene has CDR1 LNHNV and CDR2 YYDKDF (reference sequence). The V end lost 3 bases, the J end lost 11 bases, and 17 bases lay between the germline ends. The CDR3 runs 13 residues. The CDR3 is CATSSRLESIEYF. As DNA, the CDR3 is TGTGCCACCAGCAGCCGACTGGAGAGCATAGAGTACTTC.

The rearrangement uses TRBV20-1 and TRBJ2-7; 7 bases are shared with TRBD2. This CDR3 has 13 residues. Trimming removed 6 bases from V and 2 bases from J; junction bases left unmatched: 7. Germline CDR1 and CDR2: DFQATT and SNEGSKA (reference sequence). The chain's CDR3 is CSAVSGRTYEQYF. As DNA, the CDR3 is TGCAGTGCCGTTAGCGGGCGCACCTACGAGCAGTACTTC.

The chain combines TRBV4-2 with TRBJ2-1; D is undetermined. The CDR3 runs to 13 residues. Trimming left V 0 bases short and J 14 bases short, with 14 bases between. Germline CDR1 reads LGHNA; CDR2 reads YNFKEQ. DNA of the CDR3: TGTGCCAGCAGCCAAGATACAACAGATCCGGAGTTCTTC. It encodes CASSQDTTDPEFF.

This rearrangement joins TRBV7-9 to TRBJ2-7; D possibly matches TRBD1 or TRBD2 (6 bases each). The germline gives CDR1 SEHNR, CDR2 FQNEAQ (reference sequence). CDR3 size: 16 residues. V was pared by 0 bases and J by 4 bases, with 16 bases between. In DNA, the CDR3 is TGTGCCAGCAGCTTAGCGGGGGGCATACAGTTATACGAGCAGTACTTC. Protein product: CASSLAGGIQLYEQYF.

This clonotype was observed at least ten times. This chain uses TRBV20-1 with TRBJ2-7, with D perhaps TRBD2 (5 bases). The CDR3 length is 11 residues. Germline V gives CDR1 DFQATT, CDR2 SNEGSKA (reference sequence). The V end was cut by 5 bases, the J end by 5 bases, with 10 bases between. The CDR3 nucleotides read TGCAGTGCTGAGGACTTCAACGAGCAGTACTTC. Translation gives CSAEDFNEQYF.

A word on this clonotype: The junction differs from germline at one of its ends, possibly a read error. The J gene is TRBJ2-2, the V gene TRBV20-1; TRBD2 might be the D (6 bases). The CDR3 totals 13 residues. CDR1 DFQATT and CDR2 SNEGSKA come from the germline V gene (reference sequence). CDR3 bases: TGCAGTGCTAGAGTAGGTGTCACCGGGGGGCTGTTTTTT. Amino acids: CSARVGVTGGLFF.

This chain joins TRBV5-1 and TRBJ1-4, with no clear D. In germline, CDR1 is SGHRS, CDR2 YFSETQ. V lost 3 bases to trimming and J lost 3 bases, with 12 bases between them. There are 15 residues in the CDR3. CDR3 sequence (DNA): TGCGCCAGCAGCTCCGTCAAGGATGCTAATGAAAAACTGTTTTTT. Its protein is CASSSVKDANEKLFF. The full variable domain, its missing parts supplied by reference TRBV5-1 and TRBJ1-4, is KAGVTQTPRYLIKTRGQQVTLSCSPISGHRSVSWYQQTPGQGLQFLFEYFSETQRNKGNFPGRFSGRQFSNSRSEMNVSTLELGDSALYLCASSSVKDANEKLFFGSGTQLSVL.

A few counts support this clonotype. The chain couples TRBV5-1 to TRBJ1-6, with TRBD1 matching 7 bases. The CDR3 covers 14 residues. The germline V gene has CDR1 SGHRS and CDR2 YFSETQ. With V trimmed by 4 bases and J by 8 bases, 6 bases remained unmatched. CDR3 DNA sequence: TGCGCCAGCAGCCCAGGGACAGAGGATTCACCCCTCCACTTT. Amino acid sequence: CASSPGTEDSPLHF.

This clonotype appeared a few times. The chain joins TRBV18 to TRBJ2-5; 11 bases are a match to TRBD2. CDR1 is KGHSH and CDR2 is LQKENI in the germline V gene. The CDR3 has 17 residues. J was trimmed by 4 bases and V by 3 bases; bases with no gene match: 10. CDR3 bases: TGTGCCAGCTCACCCCTAGCGGGGGGAGTTGGGGGAGAGACCCAGTACTTC. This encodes CASSPLAGGVGGETQYF.

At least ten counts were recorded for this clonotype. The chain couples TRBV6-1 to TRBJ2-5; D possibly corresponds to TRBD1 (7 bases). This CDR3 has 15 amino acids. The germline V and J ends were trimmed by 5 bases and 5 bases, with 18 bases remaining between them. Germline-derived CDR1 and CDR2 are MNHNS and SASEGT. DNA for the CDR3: TGTGCCAGCAGTACGACTAGGGGGCTAGGGGAGACCCAGTACTTC. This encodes CASSTTRGLGETQYF.

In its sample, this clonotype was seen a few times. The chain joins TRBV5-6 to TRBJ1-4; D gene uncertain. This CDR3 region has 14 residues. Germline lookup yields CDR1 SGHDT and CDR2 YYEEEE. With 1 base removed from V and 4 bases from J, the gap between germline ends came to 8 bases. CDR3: CASSLTANNEKLFF. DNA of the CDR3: TGTGCCAGCAGCTTGACAGCGAATAATGAAAAACTGTTTTTT.

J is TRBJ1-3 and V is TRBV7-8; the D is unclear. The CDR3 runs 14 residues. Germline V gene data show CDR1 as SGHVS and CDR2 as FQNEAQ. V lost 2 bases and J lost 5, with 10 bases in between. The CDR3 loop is CASSLNIGRNTIYF. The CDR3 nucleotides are TGTGCCAGCAGCTTAAATATCGGGAGAAACACCATATATTTT.

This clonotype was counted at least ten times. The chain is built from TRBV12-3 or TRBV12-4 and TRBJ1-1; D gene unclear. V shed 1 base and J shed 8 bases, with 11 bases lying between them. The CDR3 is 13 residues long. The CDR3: CASSLGGSYEAFF. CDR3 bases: TGTGCCAGCAGTTTAGGAGGGTCGTACGAAGCTTTCTTT.

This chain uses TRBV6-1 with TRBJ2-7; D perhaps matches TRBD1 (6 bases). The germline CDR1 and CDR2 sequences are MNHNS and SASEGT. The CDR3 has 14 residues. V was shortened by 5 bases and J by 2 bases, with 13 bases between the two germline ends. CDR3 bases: TGTGCCAGCAGTCCGACTGACAGGCCCTACGAGCAGTACTTC. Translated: CASSPTDRPYEQYF.

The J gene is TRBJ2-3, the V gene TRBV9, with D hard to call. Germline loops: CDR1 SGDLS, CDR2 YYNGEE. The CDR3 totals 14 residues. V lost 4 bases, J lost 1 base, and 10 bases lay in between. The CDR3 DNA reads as TGTGCCAGCAGCACGCTATTTGGCACAGATACGCAGTATTTT. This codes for CASSTLFGTDTQYF.